This TCR beta chain was sequenced during a study of blood T cell repertoires in COVID-19. Here immunoSEQ multiplex PCR was the method, and the copy in TCRdb shows in-frame clones only, minus some. The sample has hundreds of thousands of clones; roughly 88% are singletons. The CDR3 length is 14 residues. The trim removed 3 bases at V and 9 bases at J, leaving 4 bases unmatched. Germline V gene data show CDR1 as MDHEN and CDR2 as SYDVKM. The sequence was obtained from a woman under 40 who had recovered from COVID-19. The rearrangement uses TRBV28 and TRBJ1-6; TRBD1 matches 8 bases. The sample consisted of peripheral blood. CDR3 amino acids: CASSFQGAASPLHF. CDR3 nucleotide sequence: TGTGCCAGCAGTTTTCAGGGGGCGGCTTCACCCCTCCACTTT.